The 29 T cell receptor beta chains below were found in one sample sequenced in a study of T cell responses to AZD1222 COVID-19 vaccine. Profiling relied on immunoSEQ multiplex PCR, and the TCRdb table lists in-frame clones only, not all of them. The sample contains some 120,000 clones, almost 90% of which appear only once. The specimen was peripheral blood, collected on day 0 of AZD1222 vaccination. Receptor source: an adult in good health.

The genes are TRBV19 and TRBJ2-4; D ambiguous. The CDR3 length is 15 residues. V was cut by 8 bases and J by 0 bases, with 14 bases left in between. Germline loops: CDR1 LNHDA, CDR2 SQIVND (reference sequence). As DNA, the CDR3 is TGTGCCAGTGGCGCTGATCGCCTAGCCAAAAACATTCAGTACTTC. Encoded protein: CASGADRLAKNIQYF.

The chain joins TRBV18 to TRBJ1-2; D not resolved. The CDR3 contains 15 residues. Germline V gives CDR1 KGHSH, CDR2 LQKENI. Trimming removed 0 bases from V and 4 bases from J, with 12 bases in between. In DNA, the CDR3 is TGTGCCAGCTCACCACCGTTTGAGACGGCCTATGGCTACACCTTC. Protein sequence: CASSPPFETAYGYTF.

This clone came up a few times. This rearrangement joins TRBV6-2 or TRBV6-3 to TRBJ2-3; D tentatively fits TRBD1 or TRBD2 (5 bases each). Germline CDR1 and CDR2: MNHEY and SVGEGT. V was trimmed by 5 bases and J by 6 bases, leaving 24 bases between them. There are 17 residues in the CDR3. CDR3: CASSAIKGLGVSDTQYF. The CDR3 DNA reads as TGTGCCAGCAGTGCAATAAAGGGTTTGGGGGTTTCGGATACGCAGTATTTT.

The CDR3: CASSLDWGSSYNEQFF. The CDR3 region has the DNA TGTGCCAGCAGCTTGGATTGGGGGAGCTCCTACAATGAGCAGTTCTTC. The chain links TRBV5-4 to TRBJ2-1; D tentatively fits TRBD1 or TRBD2 (5 bases each). The CDR3 consists of 16 residues. Germline V CDR1 and CDR2: SGHNT, YYREEE (reference sequence). V dropped 0 bases and J dropped 0 bases, with 10 bases sitting between them.

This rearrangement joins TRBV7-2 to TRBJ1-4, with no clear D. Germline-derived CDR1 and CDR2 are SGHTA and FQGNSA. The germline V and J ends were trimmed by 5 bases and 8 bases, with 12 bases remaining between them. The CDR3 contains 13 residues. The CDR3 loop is CASSPPGSEKLFF. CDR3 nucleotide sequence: TGTGCCAGCAGCCCCCCTGGGTCGGAAAAACTGTTTTTT.

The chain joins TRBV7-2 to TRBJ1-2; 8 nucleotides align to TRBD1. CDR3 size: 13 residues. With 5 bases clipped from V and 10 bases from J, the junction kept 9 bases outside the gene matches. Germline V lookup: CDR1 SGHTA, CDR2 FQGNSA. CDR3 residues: CASSPGQGDAYTF. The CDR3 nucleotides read TGTGCCAGCAGCCCTGGACAGGGTGATGCCTACACCTTC.

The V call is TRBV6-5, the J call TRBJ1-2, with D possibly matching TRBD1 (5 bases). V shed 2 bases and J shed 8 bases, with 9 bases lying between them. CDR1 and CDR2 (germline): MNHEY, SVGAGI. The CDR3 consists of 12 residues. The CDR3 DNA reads TGTGCCAGCAGTTACAAGGGGAGGGGCTACACCTTC. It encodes CASSYKGRGYTF.

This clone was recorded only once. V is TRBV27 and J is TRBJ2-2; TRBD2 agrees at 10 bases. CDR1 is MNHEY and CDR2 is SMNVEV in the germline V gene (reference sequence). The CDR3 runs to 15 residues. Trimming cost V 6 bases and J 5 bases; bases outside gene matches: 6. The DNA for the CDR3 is TGTGCCAGCAGCTCGGCTAGCGGGGGAACCGGGGAGCTGTTTTTT. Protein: CASSSASGGTGELFF.

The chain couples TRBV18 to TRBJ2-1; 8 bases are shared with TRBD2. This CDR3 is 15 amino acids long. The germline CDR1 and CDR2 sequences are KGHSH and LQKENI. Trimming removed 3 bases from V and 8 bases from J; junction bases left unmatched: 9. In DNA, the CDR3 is TGTGCCAGCTCACCGCCGAGCGGGAGTAAGCATGAGCAGTTCTTC. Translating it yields CASSPPSGSKHEQFF.

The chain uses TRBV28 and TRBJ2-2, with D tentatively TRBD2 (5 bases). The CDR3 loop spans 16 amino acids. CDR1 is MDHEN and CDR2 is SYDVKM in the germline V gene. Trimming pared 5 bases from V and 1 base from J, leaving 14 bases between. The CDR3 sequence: CASSPLEALNTGELFF. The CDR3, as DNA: TGTGCCAGCAGTCCCCTGGAGGCCCTGAACACCGGGGAGCTGTTTTTT.

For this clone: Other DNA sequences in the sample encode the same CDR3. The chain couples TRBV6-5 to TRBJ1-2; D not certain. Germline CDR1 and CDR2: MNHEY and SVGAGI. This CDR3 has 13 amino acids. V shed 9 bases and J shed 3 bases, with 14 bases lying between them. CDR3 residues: CASRTGGDYGYTF. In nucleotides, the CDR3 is TGTGCCAGTCGGACCGGCGGTGACTATGGCTACACCTTC.

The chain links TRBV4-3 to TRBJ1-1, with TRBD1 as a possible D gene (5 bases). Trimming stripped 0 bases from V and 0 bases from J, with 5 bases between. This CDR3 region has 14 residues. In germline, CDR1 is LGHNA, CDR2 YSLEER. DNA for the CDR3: TGCGCCAGCAGCCAAGACAGGGTGAACACTGAAGCTTTCTTT. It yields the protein CASSQDRVNTEAFF.

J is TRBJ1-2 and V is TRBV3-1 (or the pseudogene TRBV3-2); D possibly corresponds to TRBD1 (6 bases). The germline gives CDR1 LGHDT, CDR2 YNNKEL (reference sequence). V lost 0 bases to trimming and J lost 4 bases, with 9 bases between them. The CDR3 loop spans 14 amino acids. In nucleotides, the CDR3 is TGTGCCAGCAGCCAAGAAGGGGGGTCCTATGGCTACACCTTC. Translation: CASSQEGGSYGYTF.

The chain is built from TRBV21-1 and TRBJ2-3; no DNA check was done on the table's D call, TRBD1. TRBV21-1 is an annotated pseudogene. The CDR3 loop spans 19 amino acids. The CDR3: CASRRKFTPGHLGTDTQYF. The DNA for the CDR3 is TGTGCCAGCAGACGAAAATTTACACCGGGACACCTTGGCACAGATACGCAGTATTTT.

The CDR3 DNA follows: TGTGCCAGCAAGACGGGGCAGGGGCCCTATGGCTACACCTTC. Protein: CASKTGQGPYGYTF. The J gene is TRBJ1-2, the V gene TRBV2; weak D call: TRBD1 (6 bases). CDR1 and CDR2 from the germline V gene are SNHLY and FYNNEI. Trimming removed 7 bases from V and 4 bases from J, with 16 bases in between. The CDR3 is 14 amino acids.

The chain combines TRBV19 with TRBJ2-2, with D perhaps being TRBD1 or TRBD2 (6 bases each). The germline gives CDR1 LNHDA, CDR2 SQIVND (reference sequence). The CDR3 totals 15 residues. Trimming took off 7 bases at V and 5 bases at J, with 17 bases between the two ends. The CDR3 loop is CASKRGHDLTGELFF. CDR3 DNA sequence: TGTGCCAGTAAACGGGGGCACGACCTGACCGGGGAGCTGTTTTTT.

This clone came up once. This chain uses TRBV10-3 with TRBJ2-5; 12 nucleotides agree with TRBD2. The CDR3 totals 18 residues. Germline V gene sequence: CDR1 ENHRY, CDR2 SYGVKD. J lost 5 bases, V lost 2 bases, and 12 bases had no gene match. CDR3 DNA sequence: TGTGCCATCAGTGAGAGTACAGTCCTAGCGGGGGGGCTGGAGACCCAGTACTTC. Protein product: CAISESTVLAGGLETQYF.

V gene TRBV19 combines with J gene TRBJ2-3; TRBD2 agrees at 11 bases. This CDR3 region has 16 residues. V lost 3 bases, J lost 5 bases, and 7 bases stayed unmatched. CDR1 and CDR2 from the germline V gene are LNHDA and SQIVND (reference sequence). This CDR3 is CASSIDSGGALDTQYF. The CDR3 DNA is TGTGCCAGTAGTATCGATAGCGGGGGGGCTTTAGATACGCAGTATTTT.

The CDR3 here is CASSTALAGSYEQYF. DNA of the CDR3: TGTGCCAGCAGTACCGCACTAGCGGGATCCTACGAGCAGTACTTC. This sequence joins TRBV6-2 or TRBV6-3 and TRBJ2-7; 10 nucleotides agree with TRBD2. Per germline, CDR1 MNHEY and CDR2 SVGEGT. The CDR3 runs to 15 residues. V lost 5 bases to trimming and J lost 1 base; unmatched junction nucleotides: 5.

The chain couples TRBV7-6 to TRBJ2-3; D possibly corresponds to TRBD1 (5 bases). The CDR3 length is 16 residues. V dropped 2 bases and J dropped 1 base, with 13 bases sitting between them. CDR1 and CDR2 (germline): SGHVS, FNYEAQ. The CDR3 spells CASSLKRGSGTDTQYF. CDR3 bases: TGTGCCAGCAGCTTAAAAAGGGGATCAGGCACAGATACGCAGTATTTT.

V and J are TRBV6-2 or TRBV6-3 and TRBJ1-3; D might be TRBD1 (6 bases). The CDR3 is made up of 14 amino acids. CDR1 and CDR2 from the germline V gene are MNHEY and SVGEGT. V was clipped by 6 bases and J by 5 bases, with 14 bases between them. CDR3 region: CASSPTGRRNTIYF. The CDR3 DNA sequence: TGTGCCAGCAGCCCGACAGGACGACGAAACACCATATATTTT.

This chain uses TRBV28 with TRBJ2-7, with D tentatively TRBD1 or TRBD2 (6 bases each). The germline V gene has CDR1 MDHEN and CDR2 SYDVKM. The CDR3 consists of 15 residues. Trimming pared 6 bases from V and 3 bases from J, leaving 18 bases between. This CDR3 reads CASSFSKGGFYEQYF. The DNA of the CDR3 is TGTGCCAGCAGCTTTAGTAAAGGGGGGTTCTACGAGCAGTACTTC.

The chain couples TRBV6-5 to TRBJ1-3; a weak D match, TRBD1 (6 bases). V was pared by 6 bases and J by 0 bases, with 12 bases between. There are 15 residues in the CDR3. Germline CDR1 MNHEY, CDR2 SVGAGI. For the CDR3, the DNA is TGTGCCAGCAGCAGGGGAGGTTCCTCTGGAAACACCATATATTTT. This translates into CASSRGGSSGNTIYF.

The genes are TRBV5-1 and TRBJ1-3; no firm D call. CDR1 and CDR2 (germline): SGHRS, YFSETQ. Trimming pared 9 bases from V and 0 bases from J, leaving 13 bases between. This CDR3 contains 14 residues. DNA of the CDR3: TGCGCCATCCCAGACGGGGTCTCTGGAAACACCATATATTTT. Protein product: CAIPDGVSGNTIYF.

For the CDR3, the DNA is TGCAGTGCTAGTAAGACAGGGCTTAATTTGGTGAACACTGAAGCTTTCTTT. This codes for CSASKTGLNLVNTEAFF. This chain connects TRBV20-1 to TRBJ1-1; 7 bases agree with TRBD1. CDR3 length: 17 amino acids. Trimming at V came to 3 bases and at J to 0 bases, leaving 13 bases not matched to a gene. Germline CDR1 is DFQATT and CDR2 is SNEGSKA (reference sequence).

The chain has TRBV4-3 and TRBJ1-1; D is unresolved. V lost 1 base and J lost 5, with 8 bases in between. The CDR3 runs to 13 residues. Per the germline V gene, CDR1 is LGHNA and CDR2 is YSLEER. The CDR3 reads CASSQVRGTEAFF. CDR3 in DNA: TGCGCCAGCAGCCAAGTGCGGGGTACTGAAGCTTTCTTT.

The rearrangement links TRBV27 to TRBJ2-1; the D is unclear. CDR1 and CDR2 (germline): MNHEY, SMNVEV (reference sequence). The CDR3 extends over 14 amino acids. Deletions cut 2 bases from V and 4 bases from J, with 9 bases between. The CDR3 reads CASSLQDQYNEQFF. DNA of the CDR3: TGTGCCAGCAGTTTACAGGACCAATACAATGAGCAGTTCTTC.

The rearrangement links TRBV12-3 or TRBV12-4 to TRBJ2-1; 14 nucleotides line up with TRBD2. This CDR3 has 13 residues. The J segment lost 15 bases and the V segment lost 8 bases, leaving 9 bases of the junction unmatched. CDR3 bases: TGTGCCAGCCGGGAGGGACTAGCGGGAGTTCCGTTCTTC. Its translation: CASREGLAGVPFF.

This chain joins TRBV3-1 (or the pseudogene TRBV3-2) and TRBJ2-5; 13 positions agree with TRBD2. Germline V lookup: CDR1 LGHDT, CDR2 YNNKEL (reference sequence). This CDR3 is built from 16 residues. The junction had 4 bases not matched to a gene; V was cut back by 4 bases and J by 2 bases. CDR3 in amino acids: CASSPLAGGDQETQYF. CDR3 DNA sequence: TGTGCCAGCAGCCCACTAGCGGGAGGGGATCAAGAGACCCAGTACTTC.